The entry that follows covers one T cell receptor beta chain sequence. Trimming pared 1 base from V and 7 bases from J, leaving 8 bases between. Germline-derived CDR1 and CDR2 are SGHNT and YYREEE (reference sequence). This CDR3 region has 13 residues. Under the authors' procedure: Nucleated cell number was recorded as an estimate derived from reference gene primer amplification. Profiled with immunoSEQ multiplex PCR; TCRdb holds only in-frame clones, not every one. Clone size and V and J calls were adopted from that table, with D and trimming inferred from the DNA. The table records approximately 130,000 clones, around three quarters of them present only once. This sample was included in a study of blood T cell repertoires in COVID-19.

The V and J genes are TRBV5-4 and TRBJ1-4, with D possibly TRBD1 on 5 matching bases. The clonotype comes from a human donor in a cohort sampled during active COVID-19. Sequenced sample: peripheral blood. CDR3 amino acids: CASSLLGGEKLFF. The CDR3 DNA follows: TGTGCCAGCAGCTTGTTGGGGGGTGAAAAACTGTTTTTT.